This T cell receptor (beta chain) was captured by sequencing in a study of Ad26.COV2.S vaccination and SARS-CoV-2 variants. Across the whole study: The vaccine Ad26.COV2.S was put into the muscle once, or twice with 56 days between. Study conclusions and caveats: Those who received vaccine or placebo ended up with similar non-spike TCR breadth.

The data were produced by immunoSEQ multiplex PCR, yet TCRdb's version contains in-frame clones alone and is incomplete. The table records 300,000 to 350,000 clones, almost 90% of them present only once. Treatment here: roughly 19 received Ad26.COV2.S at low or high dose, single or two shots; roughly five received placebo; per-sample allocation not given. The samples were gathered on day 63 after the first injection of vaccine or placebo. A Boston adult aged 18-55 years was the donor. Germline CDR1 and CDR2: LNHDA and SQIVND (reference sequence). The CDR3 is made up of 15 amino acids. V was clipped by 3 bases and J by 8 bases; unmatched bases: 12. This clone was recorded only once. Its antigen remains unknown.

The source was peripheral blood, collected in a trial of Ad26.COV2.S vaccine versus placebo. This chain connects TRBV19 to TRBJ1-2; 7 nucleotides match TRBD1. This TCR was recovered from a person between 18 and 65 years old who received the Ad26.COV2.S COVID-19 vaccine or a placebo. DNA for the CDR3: TGTGCCAGTAGTATCTCGACAGGGACGATAATCGGCTACACCTTC. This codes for CASSISTGTIIGYTF.